Only one count was recorded for the clone carrying this TCR beta chain. The antigen is not known. The J segment lost 7 bases and the V segment lost 0 bases, leaving 5 bases of the junction unmatched. Germline-derived CDR1 and CDR2 are KGHSH and LQKENI. The length of the CDR3 is 17 residues. The study ran its PCR with 60 Vbeta and 13 Jbeta primers. Measured with immunoSEQ multiplex PCR; TCRdb has only the in-frame clones, and not every one. The repertoire includes over 150,000 clones, roughly three quarters of them detected once, and about 2.7% sits in the top ten. The entry originates in a study of cytomegalovirus exposure and HLA in healthy donors. Points from the study as a whole: Productive status was seen about 87% or about 30% of the time for most TCR beta V segments in an earlier analysis. CMV serostatus was the sole immune exposure data available.

Sequenced sample: PBMCs. The receptor was derived from a male donor in good health and CMV-seronegative. J is TRBJ2-1 and V is TRBV18; 14 bases agree with TRBD2. The CDR3 DNA sequence: TGTGCCAGCTCACCACCGGGACTAGCGGGAGTCAGGAATGAGCAGTTCTTC. Translation gives CASSPPGLAGVRNEQFF.